This entry is about one TCR beta chain. The data derive from a study of cytomegalovirus exposure and HLA in healthy donors. Primers included in the PCR were 60 Vbeta and 13 Jbeta primers. TCRdb keeps only in-frame clones here, not all; method: immunoSEQ multiplex PCR. Of 200,000 to 250,000 clones in the sample, more than 85% were seen once. This CDR3 is 17 amino acids long. Trimming removed 3 bases from V and 1 base from J; junction bases left unmatched: 6. Germline CDR1 and CDR2: KGHSH and LQKENI. The chain combines TRBV18 with TRBJ2-1; 10 bases fit TRBD2. The sample was PBMCs. The TCR comes from a young woman in good health and CMV-seronegative. As DNA, the CDR3 is TGTGCCAGCTCACCTATAGCGGGAGGTGGTTCCTACAATGAGCAGTTCTTC. It is translated as CASSPIAGGGSYNEQFF.